A selection of T cell receptor beta chains follows, all from one sample in a study of blood T cell repertoires in COVID-19. The assay was immunoSEQ multiplex PCR, and TCRdb's table has in-frame clones only and misses some. The data show 250,000 to 350,000 clones, 75% to 90% seen once. Sequenced: peripheral blood. The receptors come from a man younger than 30 with active or convalescent COVID-19. The CDR3 runs from the conserved cysteine through the conserved F or W. The order of the fields is J gene, D gene, clone size, V gene, CDR3 protein, CDR3 DNA. The D gene is left open where the match is weak. Size tells how often a clone was seen (once, few, many) or the class of an expanded clone, and some rows leave it out.

TRBJ1-2,TRBD1,once,TRBV6-6,CASSRTGDYGYTF,TGTGCCAGCAGTCGGACAGGGGACTATGGCTACACCTTC
TRBJ2-5,.,.,TRBV4-3,CASSQDQGMVETQYF,TGCGCCAGCAGCCAAGATCAGGGGATGGTAGAGACCCAGTACTTC
TRBJ1-1,.,.,TRBV28,CASSFSAVRSGTEAFF,TGTGCCAGCAGTTTCAGTGCCGTCAGGTCGGGGACTGAAGCTTTCTTT
TRBJ2-2,TRBD2,few,TRBV19,CASNLPPRRGGIGELFF,TGTGCCAGTAACCTACCCCCCAGGCGGGGGGGCATCGGGGAGCTGTTTTTT
TRBJ1-1,TRBD1,.,TRBV27,CASSITGGTPFF,TGTGCCAGCAGTATAACAGGGGGTACGCCTTTCTTT
TRBJ1-5,.,.,TRBV23-1,CASTGQPQHF,TGCGCCAGCACCGGTCAGCCCCAGCATTTT
TRBJ1-1,TRBD1,.,TRBV11-1,CASSLGDRGLNTEAFF,TGTGCCAGCAGCTTAGGCGACAGGGGTCTGAACACTGAAGCTTTCTTT
TRBJ1-2,.,.,TRBV19,CASSEVVSDGYTF,TGTGCCAGTAGTGAGGTGGTCTCGGATGGCTACACCTTC
TRBJ1-1,TRBD1,.,TRBV6-6,CASSYSDRGYTEAFF,TGTGCCAGCAGTTACTCGGACAGGGGGTACACTGAAGCTTTCTTT
TRBJ2-7,TRBD1,.,TRBV19,CASSIARTGSRAEQYF,TGTGCCAGTAGTATAGCCCGGACAGGGAGTAGGGCCGAGCAGTACTTC
TRBJ1-1,.,.,TRBV12-5,CASGVELKSEAFF,TGTGCTAGTGGTGTAGAGCTGAAGAGTGAAGCTTTCTTT
TRBJ1-1,.,.,TRBV28,CASSLPGVDTEAFF,TGTGCCAGCAGTTTGCCCGGGGTTGACACTGAAGCTTTCTTT
TRBJ2-1,TRBD2,.,TRBV6-6,CASSYPSGGGYNEQFF,TGTGCCAGCAGTTACCCGAGCGGGGGGGGTTACAATGAGCAGTTCTTC
TRBJ2-1,TRBD1,.,TRBV9,CASSGDSNEQFF,TGTGCCAGCAGCGGGGACAGCAATGAGCAGTTCTTC
TRBJ2-1,.,.,TRBV4-1,CASSPRGSGLDNEQFF,TGCGCCAGCAGCCCGCGTGGAAGCGGGTTAGACAATGAGCAGTTCTTC
TRBJ2-1,TRBD2,.,TRBV5-1,CASRQNLAGGPNEQFF,TGCGCCAGCAGGCAGAACCTAGCGGGAGGGCCTAATGAGCAGTTCTTC
TRBJ2-5,TRBD2,.,TRBV19,CASSPILGLAEETQYF,TGTGCCAGTAGTCCTATCCTGGGGCTAGCGGAAGAGACCCAGTACTTC
TRBJ2-7,TRBD2,.,TRBV28,CASSLLKSSGSYEQYF,TGTGCCAGCAGTTTATTAAAGTCTAGCGGGTCCTACGAGCAGTACTTC
TRBJ2-2,.,.,TRBV3-1/TRBV3-2,CASSRRTGRRGTGELFF,TGTGCCAGCAGTCGCCGGACAGGTCGGAGGGGCACCGGGGAGCTGTTTTTT
TRBJ1-1,.,.,TRBV4-3,CASSIQPNTEAFF,TGCGCCAGCAGCATACAACCTAACACTGAAGCTTTCTTT
TRBJ1-1,.,.,TRBV9,CASSVAPGRANTEAFF,TGTGCCAGCAGCGTAGCCCCGGGGAGGGCGAACACTGAAGCTTTCTTT
TRBJ2-2,.,.,TRBV9,CASSVDFPGELFF,TGTGCCAGCAGCGTAGACTTCCCCGGGGAGCTGTTTTTT
TRBJ2-1,TRBD1,.,TRBV4-1,CASSTGGGEQFF,TGCGCCAGCAGCACAGGGGGCGGTGAGCAGTTCTTC
TRBJ2-7,TRBD2,.,TRBV7-2,CASSLGGGRNYEQYF,TGTGCCAGCAGCTTAGGGGGCGGGAGGAATTACGAGCAGTACTTC
TRBJ1-5,TRBD1,few,TRBV27,CASSPGQGTLPQHF,TGTGCCAGCAGTCCCGGACAGGGTACTTTGCCCCAGCATTTT
TRBJ1-6,.,.,TRBV5-4,CASSLGGPQGNSPLHF,TGTGCCAGCAGCCTGGGGGGGCCACAGGGAAATTCACCCCTCCACTTT
TRBJ1-1,.,.,TRBV21-1,CASSLGRGSDMNTEAFF,TGTGCCAGCAGCTTGGGAAGGGGCTCCGACATGAACACTGAAGCTTTCTTT
TRBJ2-1,.,.,TRBV7-6,CASSLGGVDNEQFF,TGTGCCAGCAGCTTAGGGGGGGTAGACAATGAGCAGTTCTTC
TRBJ2-1,.,.,TRBV6-6,CASRASGVQNEQFF,TGTGCCAGCAGAGCCTCGGGAGTACAGAATGAGCAGTTCTTC
TRBJ2-5,TRBD1,.,TRBV27,CASSGDSAETQYF,TGTGCCAGCAGTGGGGACAGCGCAGAGACCCAGTACTTC
TRBJ2-7,.,.,TRBV10-1,CASSEKDKSYEQYF,TGCGCCAGCAGTGAGAAGGACAAGTCCTACGAGCAGTACTTC
TRBJ1-2,.,.,TRBV27,CASSFSGTHDYGYTF,TGTGCCAGCAGTTTTAGCGGGACACATGACTATGGCTACACCTTC
TRBJ2-2,TRBD2,.,TRBV5-1,CASSTGTSGSISTGELFF,TGCGCCAGCAGCACCGGGACTAGCGGGAGCATTTCGACCGGGGAGCTGTTTTTT
TRBJ2-2,TRBD1,.,TRBV11-3,CASRDRGTGELFF,TGTGCCAGCCGGGACAGGGGTACCGGGGAGCTGTTTTTT
TRBJ1-2,.,.,TRBV29-1,CSVVRRGIDYGYTF,TGCAGCGTTGTCCGCAGGGGTATTGACTATGGCTACACCTTC
TRBJ2-5,TRBD2,.,TRBV18,CASAAQRGGGETQYF,TGTGCCAGCGCTGCTCAGCGGGGGGGCGGAGAGACCCAGTACTTC
TRBJ2-1,TRBD2,.,TRBV28,CASSSSGSPYNEQFF,TGTGCCAGCAGTTCTAGCGGGAGTCCCTACAATGAGCAGTTCTTC
TRBJ2-7,TRBD1,.,TRBV27,CASSIGQASYEQYF,TGTGCCAGCAGTATAGGACAGGCGTCCTACGAGCAGTACTTC
TRBJ1-6,.,.,TRBV7-8,CASRLDWGANSPLHF,TGTGCCAGCAGATTAGATTGGGGCGCAAATTCACCCCTCCACTTT
TRBJ1-2,.,.,TRBV19,CASISNPEAVDGYTF,TGTGCCAGTATTTCTAACCCTGAGGCAGTGGATGGCTACACCTTC
TRBJ1-1,TRBD1,.,TRBV11-2,CASSSTGGVNTEAFF,TGTGCCAGCAGCTCCACAGGGGGCGTGAACACTGAAGCTTTCTTT
TRBJ2-5,TRBD2,.,TRBV6-1,CASSDDVGTSGSSQETQYF,TGTGCCAGCAGTGATGATGTTGGGACTAGCGGGAGCAGCCAAGAGACCCAGTACTTC
TRBJ2-3,TRBD2,.,TRBV6-5,CASSYTAGVTDTQYF,TGTGCCAGCAGTTATACGGCGGGGGTCACAGATACGCAGTATTTT
TRBJ1-6,.,once,TRBV6-1,CASSEKTGSNSPLHF,TGTGCCAGCAGTGAAAAGACTGGAAGTAATTCACCCCTCCACTTT
TRBJ2-3,TRBD2,.,TRBV9,CASSNNRLAGALTDTQYF,TGTGCCAGCAGCAATAACCGACTAGCGGGGGCACTCACAGATACGCAGTATTTT
TRBJ2-7,TRBD2,.,TRBV6-2/TRBV6-3,CASSWGAGGYEQYF,TGTGCCAGCAGTTGGGGCGCGGGGGGCTACGAGCAGTACTTC
TRBJ1-4,TRBD1,.,TRBV7-9,CASSFGQGPSTNEKLFF,TGTGCCAGCAGCTTCGGACAGGGTCCTTCAACTAATGAAAAACTGTTTTTT
TRBJ1-5,.,.,TRBV5-1,CASSPQDRNQPQHF,TGCGCCAGCAGTCCCCAAGATAGAAATCAGCCCCAGCATTTT
TRBJ2-2,.,.,TRBV19,CASSINGNTGELFF,TGTGCCAGTAGTATTAACGGTAACACCGGGGAGCTGTTTTTT
TRBJ1-2,TRBD1,.,TRBV6-6,CASISGQGPYGYTF,TGTGCCAGCATCTCCGGACAGGGCCCGTATGGCTACACCTTC
TRBJ2-1,TRBD1,.,TRBV27,CASKRPGQGWYEQFF,TGTGCCAGCAAACGACCGGGACAGGGTTGGTATGAGCAGTTCTTC
TRBJ2-1,TRBD2,.,TRBV27,CASSSHGLALIYNEQFF,TGTGCCAGCAGTTCCCACGGACTAGCCCTAATCTACAATGAGCAGTTCTTC